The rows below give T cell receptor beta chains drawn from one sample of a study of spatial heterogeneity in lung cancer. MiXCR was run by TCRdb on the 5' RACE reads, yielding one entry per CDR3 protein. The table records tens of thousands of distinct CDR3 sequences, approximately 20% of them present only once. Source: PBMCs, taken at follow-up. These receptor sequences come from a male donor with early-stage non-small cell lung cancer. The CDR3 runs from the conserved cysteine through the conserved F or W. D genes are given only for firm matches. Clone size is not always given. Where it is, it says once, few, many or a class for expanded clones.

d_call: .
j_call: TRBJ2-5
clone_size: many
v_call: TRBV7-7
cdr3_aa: CASSPSSGGRETQYF
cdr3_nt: TGTGCCAGCAGCCCATCTTCAGGAGGGCGGGAGACCCAGTACTTC

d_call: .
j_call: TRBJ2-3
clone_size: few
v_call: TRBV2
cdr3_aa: CASSEVRVSTDTQYF
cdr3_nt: TGTGCCAGCAGTGAAGTAAGGGTGAGCACAGATACGCAGTATTTT

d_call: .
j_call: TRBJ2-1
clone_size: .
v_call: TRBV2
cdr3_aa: CASSEGGRDEQFF
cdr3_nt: TGTGCCAGCAGTGAGGGCGGCCGCGATGAGCAGTTCTTC

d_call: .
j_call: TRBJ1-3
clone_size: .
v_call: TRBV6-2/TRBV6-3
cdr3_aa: CASSYGHSGDTIYF
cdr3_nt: TGTGCCAGCAGTTACGGACACTCTGGAGACACCATATATTTT

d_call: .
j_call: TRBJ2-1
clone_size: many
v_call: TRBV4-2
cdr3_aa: CASSQGPALKAGEQFF
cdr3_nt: TGTGCCAGCAGCCAAGGACCGGCGTTGAAGGCCGGGGAGCAGTTCTTC

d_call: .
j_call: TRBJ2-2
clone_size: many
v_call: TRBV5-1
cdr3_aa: CASSLEGSYQTGELFF
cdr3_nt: TGCGCCAGCAGCTTGGAGGGTTCTTATCAGACCGGGGAGCTGTTTTTT

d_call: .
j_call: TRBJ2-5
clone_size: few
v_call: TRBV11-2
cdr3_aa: CASSLVDSQETQYF
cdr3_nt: TGTGCCAGCAGCTTAGTGGACAGCCAAGAGACCCAGTACTTC

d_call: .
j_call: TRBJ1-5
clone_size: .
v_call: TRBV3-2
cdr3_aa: CASSPQQGVSNQPQHF
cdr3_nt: TGTGCCAGCAGCCCCCAACAGGGGGTTAGCAATCAGCCCCAGCATTTT

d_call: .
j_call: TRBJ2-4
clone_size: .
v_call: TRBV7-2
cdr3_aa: CASSLSGPNAAKNIQYF
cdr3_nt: TGTGCCAGCAGCTTGTCCGGGCCCAACGCCGCCAAAAACATTCAGTACTTC

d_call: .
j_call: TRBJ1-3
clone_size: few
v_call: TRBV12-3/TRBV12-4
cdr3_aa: CASNNRRSGNTIYF
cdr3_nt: TGTGCCAGCAATAACAGGAGATCTGGAAACACCATATATTTT

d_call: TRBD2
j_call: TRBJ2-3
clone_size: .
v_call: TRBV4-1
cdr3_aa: CASSQTSGGATQYF
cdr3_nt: TGCGCCAGCAGCCAAACTAGCGGGGGGGCTACGCAGTATTTT

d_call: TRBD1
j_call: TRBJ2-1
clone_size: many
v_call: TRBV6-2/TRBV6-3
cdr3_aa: CASTRDRSGSGRYYEQFF
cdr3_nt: TGTGCCAGTACTCGGGACAGGTCTGGCTCTGGGAGGTATTATGAGCAGTTCTTC

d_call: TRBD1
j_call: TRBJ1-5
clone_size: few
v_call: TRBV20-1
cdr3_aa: CSASGGVRQSNQPQHF
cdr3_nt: TGCAGTGCTTCAGGGGGCGTAAGACAAAGCAATCAGCCCCAGCATTTT

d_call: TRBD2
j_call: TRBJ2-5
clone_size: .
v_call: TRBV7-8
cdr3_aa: CASSRRLAQETQYF
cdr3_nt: TGTGCCAGCAGCCGACGACTAGCCCAAGAGACCCAGTACTTC

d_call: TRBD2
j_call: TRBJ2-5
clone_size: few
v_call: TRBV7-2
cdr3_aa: CASNTAGGRTETQYF
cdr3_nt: TGTGCCAGCAACACAGCGGGGGGCCGGACTGAGACCCAGTACTTC

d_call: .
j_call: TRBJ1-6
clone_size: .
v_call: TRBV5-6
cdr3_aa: CASSIGNRDGSPLHF
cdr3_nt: TGTGCCAGCAGCATTGGAAACAGGGACGGATCACCCCTCCACTTT

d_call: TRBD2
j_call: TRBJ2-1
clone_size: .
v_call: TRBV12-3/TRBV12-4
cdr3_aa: CASSPGTSGSSYNEQFF
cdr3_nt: TGTGCCAGCAGTCCCGGGACTAGCGGGAGTTCTTACAATGAGCAGTTCTTC

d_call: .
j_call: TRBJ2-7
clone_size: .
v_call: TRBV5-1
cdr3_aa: CASSVGQSSYEQYF
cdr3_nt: TGCGCCAGCAGCGTAGGACAGTCCTCCTACGAGCAGTACTTC

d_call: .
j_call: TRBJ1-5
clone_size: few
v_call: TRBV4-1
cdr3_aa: CASSQGNQPQHF
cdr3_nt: TGCGCCAGCAGCCAAGGGAATCAGCCCCAGCATTTT

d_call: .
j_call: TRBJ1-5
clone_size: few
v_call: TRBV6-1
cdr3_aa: CASSGQGLNQPQHF
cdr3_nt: TGTGCCAGCAGTGGCCAGGGATTGAATCAGCCCCAGCATTTT

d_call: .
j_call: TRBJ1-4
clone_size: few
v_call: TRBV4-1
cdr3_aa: CASSQTKKLFF
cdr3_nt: TGCGCCAGCAGCCAAACTAAAAAACTGTTTTTT

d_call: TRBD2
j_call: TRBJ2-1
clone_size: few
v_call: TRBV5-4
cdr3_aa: CASSSGTSGYNEQFF
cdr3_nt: TGTGCCAGCAGCTCCGGGACTAGCGGGTACAATGAGCAGTTCTTC

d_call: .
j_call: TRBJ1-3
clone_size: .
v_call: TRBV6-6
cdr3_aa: CATRGTASGNTIYF
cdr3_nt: TGTGCCACCAGAGGGACCGCCTCTGGAAACACCATATATTTT

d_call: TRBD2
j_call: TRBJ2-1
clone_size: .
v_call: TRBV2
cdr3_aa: CASSVSSGGTKNEQFF
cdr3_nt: TGTGCCAGCAGTGTCTCTAGCGGGGGGACCAAAAATGAGCAGTTCTTC

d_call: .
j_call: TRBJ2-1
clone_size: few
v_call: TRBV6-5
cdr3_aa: CASRTSSQGYNEQFF
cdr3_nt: TGTGCCAGCAGGACAAGCTCCCAGGGTTACAATGAGCAGTTCTTC

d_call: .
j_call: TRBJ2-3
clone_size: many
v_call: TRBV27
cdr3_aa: CASSLYPGEQSSGQYF
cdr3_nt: TGTGCCAGCAGTTTATATCCGGGGGAGCAGTCCTCGGGGCAGTATTTT

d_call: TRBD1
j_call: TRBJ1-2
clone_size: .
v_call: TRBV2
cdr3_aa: CASSNRGHGYTF
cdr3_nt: TGTGCCAGCAGTAACAGGGGGCATGGCTACACCTTC

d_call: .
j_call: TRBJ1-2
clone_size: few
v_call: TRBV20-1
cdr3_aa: CSARDHGSNYGYTF
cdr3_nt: TGCAGTGCTAGAGATCATGGCTCTAACTATGGCTACACCTTC

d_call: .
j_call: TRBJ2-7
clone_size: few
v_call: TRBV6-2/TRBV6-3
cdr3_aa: CASSYARTRSSYEQYF
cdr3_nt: TGTGCCAGCAGTTACGCCCGGACCCGGAGCTCCTACGAGCAGTACTTC